The entry below describes one T cell receptor beta chain. This record belongs to a study of blood T cell repertoires in COVID-19. The CDR3 totals 15 residues. Per germline, CDR1 MNHEY and CDR2 SVGAGI. The V and J ends lost 5 bases and 1 base, in that order; junction bases with no gene match: 5. Per the authors' pipeline: Amplifying reference gene primers gave estimates of nucleated cell counts. Assay used: immunoSEQ multiplex PCR; TCRdb lists only in-frame clones, some missing. That table furnishes V, J and clone size, whereas the DNA furnished D and trimming. The repertoire holds 250,000 to 300,000 clones, with roughly 90% as singletons.

The chain employs TRBV6-5 and TRBJ1-3, with 7 bases lining up with TRBD1. The clonotype was recovered from a woman aged 25 to 39 with COVID-19, enrolled during active disease. The sequenced sample was peripheral blood. The CDR3: CASSRDRDSGNTIYF. In DNA, the CDR3 is TGTGCCAGCAGTCGCGACAGGGATTCTGGAAACACCATATATTTT.